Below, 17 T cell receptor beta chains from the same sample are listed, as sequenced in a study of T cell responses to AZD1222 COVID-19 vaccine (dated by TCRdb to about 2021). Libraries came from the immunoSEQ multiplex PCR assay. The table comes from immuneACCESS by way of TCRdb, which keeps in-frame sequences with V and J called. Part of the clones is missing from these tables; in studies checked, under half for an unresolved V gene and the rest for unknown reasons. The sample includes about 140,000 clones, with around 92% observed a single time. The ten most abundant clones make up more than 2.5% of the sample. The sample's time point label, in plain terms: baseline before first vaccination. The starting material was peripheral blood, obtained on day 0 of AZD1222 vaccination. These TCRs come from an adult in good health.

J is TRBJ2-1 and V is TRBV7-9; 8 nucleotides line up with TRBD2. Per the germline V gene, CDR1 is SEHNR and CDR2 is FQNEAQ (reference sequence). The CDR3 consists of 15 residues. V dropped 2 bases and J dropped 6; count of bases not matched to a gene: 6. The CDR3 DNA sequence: TGTGCCAGCAGCTTATCAAGCCTAGCGGGCAATGAGCAGTTCTTC. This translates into CASSLSSLAGNEQFF.

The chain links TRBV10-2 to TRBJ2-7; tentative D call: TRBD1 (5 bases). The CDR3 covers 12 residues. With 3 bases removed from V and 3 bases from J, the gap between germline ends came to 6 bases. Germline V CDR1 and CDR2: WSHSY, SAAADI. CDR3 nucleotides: TGCGCCAGCAGTGACAGGGACTACGAGCAGTACTTC. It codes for CASSDRDYEQYF.

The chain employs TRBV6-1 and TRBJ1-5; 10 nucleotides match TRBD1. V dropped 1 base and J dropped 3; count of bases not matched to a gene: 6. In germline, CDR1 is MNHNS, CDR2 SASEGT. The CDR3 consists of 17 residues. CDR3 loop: CASSEGRTGGSNQPQHF. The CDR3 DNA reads TGTGCCAGCAGTGAAGGTAGGACAGGGGGATCCAATCAGCCCCAGCATTTT.

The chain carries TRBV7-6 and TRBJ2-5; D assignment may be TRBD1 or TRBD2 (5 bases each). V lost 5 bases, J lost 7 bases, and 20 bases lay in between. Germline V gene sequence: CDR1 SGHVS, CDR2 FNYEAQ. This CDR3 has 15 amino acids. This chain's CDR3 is CASSLPGDPIVTQYF. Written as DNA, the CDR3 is TGTGCCAGCAGCCTTCCCGGGGACCCAATTGTGACCCAGTACTTC.

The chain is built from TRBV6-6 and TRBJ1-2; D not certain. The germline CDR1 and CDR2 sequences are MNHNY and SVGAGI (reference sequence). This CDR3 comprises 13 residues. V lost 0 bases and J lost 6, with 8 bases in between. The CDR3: CASSYSLRNGYTF. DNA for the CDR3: TGTGCCAGCAGTTACTCGCTCCGGAATGGCTACACCTTC.

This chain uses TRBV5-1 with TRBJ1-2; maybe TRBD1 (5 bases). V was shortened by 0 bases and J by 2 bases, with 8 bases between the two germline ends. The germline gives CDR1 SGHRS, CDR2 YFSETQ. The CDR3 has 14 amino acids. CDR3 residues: CASSLENRNYGYTF. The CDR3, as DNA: TGCGCCAGCAGCTTGGAGAACAGGAACTATGGCTACACCTTC.

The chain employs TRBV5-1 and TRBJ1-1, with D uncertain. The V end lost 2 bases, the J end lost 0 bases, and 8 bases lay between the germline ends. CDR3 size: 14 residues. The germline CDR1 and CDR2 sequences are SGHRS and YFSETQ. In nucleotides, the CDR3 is TGCGCCAGCAGCTTTGACATCATGAACACTGAAGCTTTCTTT. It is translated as CASSFDIMNTEAFF.

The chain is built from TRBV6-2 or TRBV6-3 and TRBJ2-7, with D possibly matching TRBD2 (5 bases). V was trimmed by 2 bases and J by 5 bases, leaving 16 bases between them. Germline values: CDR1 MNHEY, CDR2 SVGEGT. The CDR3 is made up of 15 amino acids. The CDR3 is CASSYHTIRGDEQYF. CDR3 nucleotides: TGTGCCAGCAGTTACCACACTATCCGGGGAGACGAGCAGTACTTC.

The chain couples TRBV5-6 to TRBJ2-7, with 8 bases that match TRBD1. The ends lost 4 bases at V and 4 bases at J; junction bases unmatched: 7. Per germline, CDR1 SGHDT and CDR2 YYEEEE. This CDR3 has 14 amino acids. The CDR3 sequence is CASSRDRWLYEQYF. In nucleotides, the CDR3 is TGTGCCAGCAGCCGGGACAGGTGGCTTTACGAGCAGTACTTC.

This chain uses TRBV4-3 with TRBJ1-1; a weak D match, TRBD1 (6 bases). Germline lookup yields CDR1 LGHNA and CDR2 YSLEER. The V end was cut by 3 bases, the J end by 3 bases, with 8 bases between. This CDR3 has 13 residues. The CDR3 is CASSQGAYTEAFF. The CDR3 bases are TGCGCCAGCAGCCAGGGGGCTTACACTGAAGCTTTCTTT.

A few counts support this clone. CDR3 nucleotide sequence: TGTGCCAGCTCACCACGCCTAGCGGGAGGGCGGAGCACAGATACGCAGTATTTT. Encoded protein: CASSPRLAGGRSTDTQYF. This chain links TRBV18 with TRBJ2-3; 12 bases agree with TRBD2. The CDR3 covers 18 residues. CDR1 and CDR2 from the germline V gene are KGHSH and LQKENI. J was trimmed by 0 bases and V by 1 base; bases with no gene match: 5.

The CDR3 coding sequence is TGTGCCAGCAGTCTGTTCGGGGTCGGCACTGAAGCTTTCTTT. It specifies CASSLFGVGTEAFF. V and J are TRBV6-2 or TRBV6-3 and TRBJ1-1; D ambiguous. V was cut by 5 bases and J by 4 bases, with 14 bases left in between. Germline V CDR1 and CDR2: MNHEY, SVGEGT. The CDR3 is made up of 14 amino acids.

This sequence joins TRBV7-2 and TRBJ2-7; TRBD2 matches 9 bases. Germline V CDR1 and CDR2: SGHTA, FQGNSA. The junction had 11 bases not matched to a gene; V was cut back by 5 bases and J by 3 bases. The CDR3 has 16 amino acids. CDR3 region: CASSRNWLAGSYEQYF. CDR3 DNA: TGTGCCAGCAGCCGTAATTGGCTAGCGGGGAGCTACGAGCAGTACTTC.

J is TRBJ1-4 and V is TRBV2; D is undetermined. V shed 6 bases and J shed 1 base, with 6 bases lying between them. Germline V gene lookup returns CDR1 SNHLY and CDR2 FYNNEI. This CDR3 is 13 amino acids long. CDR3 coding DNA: TGTGCCAGCAGCGGGGTAACTAATGAAAAACTGTTTTTT. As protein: CASSGVTNEKLFF.

In DNA, the CDR3 is TGTGCCAGCAGCTTGGGGACTAGCGGGGGGGCTGGCTACAATGAGCAGTTCTTC. It specifies CASSLGTSGGAGYNEQFF. The chain couples TRBV5-6 to TRBJ2-1; 15 bases are a match to TRBD2. In germline, CDR1 is SGHDT, CDR2 YYEEEE. Losses at the gene ends were 0 bases for V and 3 bases for J; bases not matched to a gene: 4. This CDR3 is built from 18 residues.

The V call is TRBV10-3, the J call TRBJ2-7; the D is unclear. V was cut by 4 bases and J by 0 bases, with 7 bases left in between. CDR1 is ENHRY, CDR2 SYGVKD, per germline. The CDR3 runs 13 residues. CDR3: CAISGEVSYEQYF. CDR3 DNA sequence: TGTGCCATCAGTGGTGAGGTCTCCTACGAGCAGTACTTC.

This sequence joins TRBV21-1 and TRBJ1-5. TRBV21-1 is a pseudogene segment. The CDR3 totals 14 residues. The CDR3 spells CASSKGPVAGPQHF. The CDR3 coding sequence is TGTGCCAGCAGCAAAGGACCCGTAGCAGGGCCCCAGCATTTT.